These T cell receptor beta chains were read from a single sample in a study of radiotherapy plus CTLA-4 blockade in lung cancer. Method: immunoSEQ multiplex PCR; TCRdb's copy keeps in-frame clones and lacks some. The sample consists of about 49,000 clones, 73% of them appearing once. Sample: peripheral blood, taken from a patient treated with radiotherapy plus ipilimumab. The receptor source for this set is a human donor with non-small cell lung cancer who had a complete response to radiotherapy plus ipilimumab. The CDR3 runs from the conserved cysteine through the conserved F or W. A D gene is named only where the DNA matches it firmly. Only some rows state a clone size, as once, few, many or a class for expanded clones.

clone_size j_call d_call v_call cdr3_nt cdr3_aa
once TRBJ2-3 TRBD2 TRBV9 TGTGCCAGCAGCGGTCGCGGGAGCGGGGGGCAGTATTTT CASSGRGSGGQYF
once TRBJ2-3 NA TRBV10-2 TGCGCCAGCAGACCCAGCGGGCCTCCTTGGTATTTT CASRPSGPPWYF
NA TRBJ2-1 TRBD2 TRBV27 TGTGCCAGCAGTTTAGGGCTAGCGGGGGGCTGGTTGTTCTTC CASSLGLAGGWLFF
NA TRBJ2-7 TRBD1 TRBV7-2 TGTGCCAGCAGCTTATACAGGGGAGACGAGCAGTACTTC CASSLYRGDEQYF
NA TRBJ1-2 NA TRBV5-1 TGCGCCAGCAGTCATAACAGGGAAGAGGGTGGCTACACCTTC CASSHNREEGGYTF
NA TRBJ1-1 TRBD1 TRBV5-1 TGCGCCAGCAGCCTCGGGACAGGGGGTTCGGCTTTCTTT CASSLGTGGSAFF
NA TRBJ2-3 NA TRBV2 TGTGCCAGCACCCCGAATGGACTCGAGGTAGATACGCAGTATTTT CASTPNGLEVDTQYF
NA TRBJ1-1 NA TRBV4-1 TGCGCCAGCAGCCAAGGGCACCCCCGGACACTGAACACTGAAGCTTTCTTT CASSQGHPRTLNTEAFF
NA TRBJ2-3 NA TRBV20-1 TGCAGTGCCCTTCTATCAGATACGCAGTATTTT CSALLSDTQYF
NA TRBJ1-4 NA TRBV4-3 TGCGCCAGCAGCCAAGTCGGGGCGGGGAATGAAAAACTGTTTTTT CASSQVGAGNEKLFF
NA TRBJ2-1 TRBD2 TRBV30 TGTGCCTGGAGTGTACCTAGCGGGAGTTACAATGAGCAGTTCTTC CAWSVPSGSYNEQFF
NA TRBJ1-2 TRBD1 TRBV30 TGTGGGACAGGCCAATGGTATGGCTACACCTTC CGTGQWYGYTF
NA TRBJ2-5 TRBD2 TRBV11-3 TGTGCCAGCAGCCTAGGACTAGCGGGAGGGGGAGAGACCCAGTACTTC CASSLGLAGGGETQYF
NA TRBJ1-1 TRBD1 TRBV29-1 TGCAGCGTTTCCCGGGACAGCACGTTGAACACTGAAGCTTTCTTT CSVSRDSTLNTEAFF
NA TRBJ1-1 NA TRBV5-1 TGCGCCAGCAGCCTCGGACTGAGCACTGAAGCTTTCTTT CASSLGLSTEAFF
NA TRBJ1-1 NA TRBV14 TGTGCCAGCAGCCAATTCCGGAACACTGAAGCTTTCTTT CASSQFRNTEAFF
NA TRBJ2-7 TRBD1 TRBV7-6 TGTGCCAGCAGCCCGACCGGGACAGGGGAGTTCTACGAGCAGTACTTC CASSPTGTGEFYEQYF
NA TRBJ2-7 NA TRBV6-5 TGTGCCAGCAGTTACTCCGACAGGCTCTACGAGCAGTACTTC CASSYSDRLYEQYF
NA TRBJ2-1 TRBD2 TRBV15 TGTGCCACCAGCGAATTAATCGGGACTAGCGGGAGGGTGCAGTTCTTC CATSELIGTSGRVQFF
NA TRBJ2-5 NA TRBV15 TGTGCCACCAGCAGAGATAAATTCCAAGAGACCCAGTACTTC CATSRDKFQETQYF
few TRBJ1-3 NA TRBV5-1 TGCGCCAGCAGCGCCCGGGAGGGGACTGGAAACACCATATATTTT CASSAREGTGNTIYF
once TRBJ2-7 TRBD1 TRBV28 TGTGCCAGCGGGCTAACGATGGGGACAGGGGTATACGAGCAGTACTTC CASGLTMGTGVYEQYF
few TRBJ2-3 NA TRBV10-1 TGCGCCAGCAGTGACGGAGCGGTATCTAGCACAGATACGCAGTATTTT CASSDGAVSSTDTQYF
NA TRBJ1-1 TRBD1 TRBV15 TGTGCCACCAGCAGAGGGGACAGGGTTTGGACTGAAGCTTTCTTT CATSRGDRVWTEAFF
NA TRBJ2-7 NA TRBV10-3 TGTGCCCCAAAGCGCAACTACAGGGAATACGAGCAGTACTTC CAPKRNYREYEQYF
NA TRBJ1-1 TRBD1 TRBV19 TGTGCCAGTAGTGCACAGGGACAGGGTTTCGCTGAAGCTTTCTTT CASSAQGQGFAEAFF
few TRBJ2-5 TRBD2 TRBV10-3 TGTGCCATCAGTGAACTAGCGGGAAAAGAGACCCAGTACTTC CAISELAGKETQYF
NA TRBJ2-1 NA TRBV7-2 TGTGCCAGCAGCGCAGTGGGGGCAGGGAGCTCCTACAATGAGCAGTTCTTC CASSAVGAGSSYNEQFF
NA TRBJ2-7 TRBD1 TRBV11-2 TGTGCCAGCAGCTTACTCGGACAGGCCTCCTACGAGCAGTACTTC CASSLLGQASYEQYF
NA TRBJ1-6 NA TRBV18 TGTGCCAGCTCAGAGCAGACAGAGAATTCACCCCTCCACTTT CASSEQTENSPLHF